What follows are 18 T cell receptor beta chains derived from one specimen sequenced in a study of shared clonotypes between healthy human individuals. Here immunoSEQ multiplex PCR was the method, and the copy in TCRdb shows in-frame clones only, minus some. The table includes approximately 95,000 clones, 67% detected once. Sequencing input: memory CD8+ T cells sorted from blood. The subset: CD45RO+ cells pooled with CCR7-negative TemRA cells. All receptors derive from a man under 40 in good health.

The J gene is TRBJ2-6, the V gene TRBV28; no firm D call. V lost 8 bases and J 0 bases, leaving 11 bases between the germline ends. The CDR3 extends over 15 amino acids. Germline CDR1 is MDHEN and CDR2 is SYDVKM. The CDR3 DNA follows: TGTGCCAGCTCCCAGAGGATCTCTGGGGCCAACGTCCTGACTTTC. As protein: CASSQRISGANVLTF.

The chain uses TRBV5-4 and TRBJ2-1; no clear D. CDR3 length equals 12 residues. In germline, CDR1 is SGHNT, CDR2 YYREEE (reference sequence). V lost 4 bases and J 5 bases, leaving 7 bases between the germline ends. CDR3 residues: CASSVYHNEQFF. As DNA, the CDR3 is TGTGCCAGCAGCGTATACCACAATGAGCAGTTCTTC.

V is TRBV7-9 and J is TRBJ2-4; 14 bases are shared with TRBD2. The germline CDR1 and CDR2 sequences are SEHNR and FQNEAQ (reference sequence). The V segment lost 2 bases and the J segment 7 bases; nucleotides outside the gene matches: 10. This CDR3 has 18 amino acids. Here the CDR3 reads CASSLPRGLAGAENIQYF. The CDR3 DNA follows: TGTGCCAGCAGCTTACCTCGGGGACTAGCGGGAGCGGAGAACATTCAGTACTTC.

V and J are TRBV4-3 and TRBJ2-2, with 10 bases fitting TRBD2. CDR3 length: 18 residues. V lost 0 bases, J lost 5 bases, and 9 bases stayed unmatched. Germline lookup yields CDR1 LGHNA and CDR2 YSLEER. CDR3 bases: TGCGCCAGCAGCCAAGATCCGTCTAGCGGGAGAGTTACCGGGGAGCTGTTTTTT. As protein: CASSQDPSSGRVTGELFF.

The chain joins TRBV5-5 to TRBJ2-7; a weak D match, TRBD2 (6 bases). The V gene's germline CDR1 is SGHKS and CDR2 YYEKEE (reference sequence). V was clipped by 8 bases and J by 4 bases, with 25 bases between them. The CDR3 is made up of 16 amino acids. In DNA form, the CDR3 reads TGTGCCAGTAAACGAAAATCCCCGGGAGATTCGTACGAGCAGTACTTC. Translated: CASKRKSPGDSYEQYF. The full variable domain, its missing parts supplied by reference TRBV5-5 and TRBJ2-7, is DAGVTQSPTHLIKTRGQQVTLRCSPISGHKSVSWYQQVLGQGPQFIFQYYEKEERGRGNFPDRFSARQFPNYSSELNVNALLLGDSALYLCASKRKSPGDSYEQYFGPGTRLTVT.

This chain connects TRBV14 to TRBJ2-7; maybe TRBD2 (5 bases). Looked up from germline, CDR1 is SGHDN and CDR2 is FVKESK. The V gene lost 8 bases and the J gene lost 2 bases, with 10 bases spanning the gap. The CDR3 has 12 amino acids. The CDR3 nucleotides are TGTGCCAGCGCGAGGGTAACCTACGAGCAGTACTTC. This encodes CASARVTYEQYF.

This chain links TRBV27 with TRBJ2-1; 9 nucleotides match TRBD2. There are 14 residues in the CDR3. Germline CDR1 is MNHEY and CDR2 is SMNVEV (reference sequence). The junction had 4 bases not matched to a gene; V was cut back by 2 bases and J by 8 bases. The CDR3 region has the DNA TGTGCCAGCAGTTTAGGTAGCGGGAGCTATGAGCAGTTCTTC. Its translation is CASSLGSGSYEQFF.

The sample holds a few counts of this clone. The CDR3 DNA is TGTGCCAGCAGCCCTAAGCGGGACTCCTACAATGAGCAGTTCTTC. It codes for CASSPKRDSYNEQFF. The gene calls are TRBV7-9 and TRBJ2-1, with 7 bases lining up with TRBD2. CDR3 size: 15 residues. Germline V gene sequence: CDR1 SEHNR, CDR2 FQNEAQ (reference sequence). Trimming at V came to 5 bases and at J to 0 bases, leaving 4 bases not matched to a gene.

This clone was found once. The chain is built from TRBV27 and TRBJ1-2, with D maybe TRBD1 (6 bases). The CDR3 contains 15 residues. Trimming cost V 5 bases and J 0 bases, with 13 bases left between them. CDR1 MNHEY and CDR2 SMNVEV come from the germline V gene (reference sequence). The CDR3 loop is CASSTMTGPNYGYTF. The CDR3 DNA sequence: TGTGCCAGCAGTACCATGACAGGACCTAACTATGGCTACACCTTC.

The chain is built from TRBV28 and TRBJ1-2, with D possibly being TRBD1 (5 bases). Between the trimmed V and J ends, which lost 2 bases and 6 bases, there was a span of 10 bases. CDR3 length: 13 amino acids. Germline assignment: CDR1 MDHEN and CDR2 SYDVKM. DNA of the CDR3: TGTGCCAGCAGTTTAGACAGCTTTCATGGCTACACCTTC. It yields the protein CASSLDSFHGYTF.

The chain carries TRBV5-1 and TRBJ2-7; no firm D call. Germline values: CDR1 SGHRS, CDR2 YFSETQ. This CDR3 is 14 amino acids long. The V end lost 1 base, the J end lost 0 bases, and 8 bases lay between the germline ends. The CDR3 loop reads CASSLFGGSYEQYF. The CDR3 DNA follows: TGCGCCAGCAGCTTGTTCGGCGGCTCCTACGAGCAGTACTTC.

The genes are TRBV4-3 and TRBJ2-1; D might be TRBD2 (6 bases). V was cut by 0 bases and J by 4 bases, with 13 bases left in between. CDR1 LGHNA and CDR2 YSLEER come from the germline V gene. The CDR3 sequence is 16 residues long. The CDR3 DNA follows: TGCGCCAGCAGCCAAGATCGGGAGAGGGGTTACAATGAGCAGTTCTTC. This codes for CASSQDRERGYNEQFF.

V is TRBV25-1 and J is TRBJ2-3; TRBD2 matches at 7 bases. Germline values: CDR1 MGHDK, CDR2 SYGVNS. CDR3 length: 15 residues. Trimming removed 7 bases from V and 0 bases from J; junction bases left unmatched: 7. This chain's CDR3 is CASILGTNSTDTQYF. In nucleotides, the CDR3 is TGTGCCAGCATCCTCGGGACTAACAGCACAGATACGCAGTATTTT.

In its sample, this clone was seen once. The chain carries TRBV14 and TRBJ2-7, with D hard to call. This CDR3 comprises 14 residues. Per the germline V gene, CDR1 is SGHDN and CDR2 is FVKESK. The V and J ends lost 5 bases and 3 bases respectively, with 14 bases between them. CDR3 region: CASSKRPAYYEQYF. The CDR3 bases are TGTGCCAGCAGCAAACGACCGGCCTACTACGAGCAGTACTTC.

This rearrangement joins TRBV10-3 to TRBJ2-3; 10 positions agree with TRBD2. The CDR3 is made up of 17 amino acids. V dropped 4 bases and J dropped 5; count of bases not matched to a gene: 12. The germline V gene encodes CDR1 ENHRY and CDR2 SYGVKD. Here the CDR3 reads CAISAGPGLATGDTQYF. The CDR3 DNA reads TGTGCCATCAGTGCGGGCCCGGGACTAGCGACTGGAGATACGCAGTATTTT.

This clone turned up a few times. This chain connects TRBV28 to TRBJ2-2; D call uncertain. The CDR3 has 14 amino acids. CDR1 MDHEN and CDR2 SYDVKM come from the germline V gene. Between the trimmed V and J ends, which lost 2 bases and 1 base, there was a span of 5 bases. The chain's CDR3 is CASSLGVNTGELFF. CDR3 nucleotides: TGTGCCAGCAGTTTAGGGGTGAACACCGGGGAGCTGTTTTTT.

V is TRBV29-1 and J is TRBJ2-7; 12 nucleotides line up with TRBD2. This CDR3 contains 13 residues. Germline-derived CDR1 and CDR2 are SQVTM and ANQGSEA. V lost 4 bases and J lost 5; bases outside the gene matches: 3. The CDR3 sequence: CSVGLAGVDEQYF. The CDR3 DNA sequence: TGCAGCGTTGGACTAGCGGGAGTCGACGAGCAGTACTTC.

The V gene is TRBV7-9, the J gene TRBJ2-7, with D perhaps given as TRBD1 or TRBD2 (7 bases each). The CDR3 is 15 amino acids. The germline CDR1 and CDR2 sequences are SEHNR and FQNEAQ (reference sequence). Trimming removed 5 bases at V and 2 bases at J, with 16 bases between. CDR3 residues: CASSHETGTTYEQYF. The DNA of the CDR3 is TGTGCCAGCAGCCACGAGACAGGGACTACCTACGAGCAGTACTTC.